This T cell receptor beta chain emerged from a study of blood T cell repertoires in COVID-19 (dated by TCRdb to 2020 to 2021). At the level of the whole study: Samples from collaborators originated in the United States, Italy and Spain and spanned both the acute and convalescent phases of COVID-19. The prospective study material was composed of cDNA or gDNA derived from T cells, B-cell-depleted T cells, or PBMCs. Deeply sampled blood TCRbeta repertoires from subjects exposed to, actively infected with, or recovered from COVID-19 were included in the dataset. The repertoires were released in a freely available public database meant as a resource for research on the immune response to SARS-CoV-2. The samples were drawn from two sources: the first 160 participants of the ongoing ImmuneRACE study, and 1,000 to 1,500 subjects contributed by 6 global collaborators. Sample metadata almost always included a de-identified subject ID, COVID-19 status, age in years and sex. HLA class I and class II types, where available, came from metadata supplied by the sample provider rather than from assay-based typing.

TCRbeta CDR3 regions were amplified from genomic DNA using the immunoSEQ Assay, a bias-controlled multiplex PCR. As for the original processing: The number of nucleated cells in each sample was estimated from the amplification of reference gene primers within the assay. To quantify the absolute abundance of each unique TCRbeta CDR3 rearrangement, sequence reads were collapsed and filtered. Productive Simpson clonality was computed per sample as the square root of Simpson's diversity index over productive rearrangements. This is the immuneACCESS table as TCRdb keeps it, with only in-frame sequences that have V and J called. A part of the clones is gone; compared with another copy, unresolved V genes explain less than half, and the rest is unexplained. V, J and clone size are those of that table, while D and trimming were read from the DNA. The sample data list tens of thousands of clones, and approximately 80% of these were observed just once. The ten largest clonotypes hold 18% of the sample.

A word on this clone: Its antigen specificity is not known. No clone much larger than this one lies a single base away; base qualities are absent.

Reading from cysteine to phenylalanine, the CDR3 counts 14 amino acids. Only the CDR3 DNA is retained, 42 bases long and in frame from the first base. Trimming accounts for 6 bases at V and 4 bases at J, while the number of junction bases matched to no gene is 7. CDR1 MNHEY and CDR2 SVGAGI are derived from the germline V gene. The research as a whole found: Clinical and demographic metadata were provided uncurated, with the amount varying by source and participant.

Collaborating institutions collected whole blood in K2EDTA tubes following their own protocols. Collaborator samples were shipped for TCRbeta analysis as frozen whole blood, isolated PBMCs, or DNA extracted from either sample type. The sequence was collected from a woman aged 55-70 years with acute or convalescent COVID-19. Sample: peripheral blood. The sequence joins TRBV6-5 to TRBJ1-1; the junction holds 8 bases that match TRBD1. The CDR3 protein is CASRKDGQGTEAFF. The DNA reads TGTGCCAGCAGAAAAGATGGACAGGGCACTGAAGCTTTCTTT.